This T cell receptor (beta chain) was obtained from a study of neurological immune-mediated disorders. Overall study context: Relapsing-remitting disease affected around 31, and secondary progressive 3, of 34 multiple sclerosis patients.

V was shortened by 3 bases and J by 2 bases, with 10 bases between the two germline ends. CDR1 DFQATT and CDR2 SNEGSKA come from the germline V gene (reference sequence). The CDR3 covers 13 residues. Study results and limitations: Any association between clinical or MRI features and the multiple sclerosis repertoire cluster was absent.

This clonotype has a handful of counts. Its antigen is as yet unknown. The cDNA was synthesized by means of template-switch 5'RACE, which was carried out with 10-nucleotide random UMIs. Over 200 million TCR-beta sequences (from 15-18 subjects) were yielded by each sequencing run. TCRdb re-called the 5' RACE reads with MiXCR, one entry per CDR3 protein. The sample includes approximately 60,000 distinct CDR3 sequences, approximately 4% of them seen just once. The receptor was derived from a woman between 25 and 40 years old with multiple sclerosis. The chain carries TRBV20-1 and TRBJ2-5, with no clear D. The specimen was PBMCs. CDR3 DNA sequence: TGCAGTGCTAGTGATCTTCAACAAGAGACCCAGTACTTC. It encodes CSASDLQQETQYF.